A single sample is the source of the 24 T cell receptor beta chains below, sequenced in a study of cytomegalovirus exposure and HLA in healthy donors (dated by TCRdb to the late 2010s). Libraries came from the immunoSEQ multiplex PCR assay. The source is immuneACCESS, and TCRdb retained only in-frame sequences with V and J called. Part of the clones is not carried over; for the studies checked, unresolved V genes explain less than half of this, and the remainder is unexplained. Counted in this sample were a few hundred thousand clones; roughly 90% of them appeared once. 0.65% to 0.85% of the sample rests with the top ten. The source material was PBMCs. Receptors were obtained from a young woman in good health and CMV-seronegative.

CDR3 DNA: TGTGCCAGCAGTGGGCTTTACACTAGCGGGTTCAGGAATGAGCAGTTCTTC. Translation: CASSGLYTSGFRNEQFF. The V and J genes are TRBV6-1 and TRBJ2-1; the match to TRBD2 covers 9 bases. The germline gives CDR1 MNHNS, CDR2 SASEGT. The CDR3 sequence is 17 residues long. The junction had 14 bases not matched to a gene; V was cut back by 4 bases and J by 7 bases.

The chain recombines TRBV4-3 with TRBJ2-1; D not certain. With 0 bases removed from V and 5 bases from J, the gap between germline ends came to 11 bases. Germline loops: CDR1 LGHNA, CDR2 YSLEER. The CDR3 extends over 15 amino acids. The CDR3 is CASSQDYQSDNEQFF. The CDR3, as DNA: TGCGCCAGCAGCCAAGATTACCAGAGCGACAATGAGCAGTTCTTC.

The chain links TRBV5-4 to TRBJ2-3; 12 bases agree with TRBD2. V trimming: 5 bases; J trimming: 6 bases; junction bases outside the gene matches: 10. Germline-derived CDR1 and CDR2 are SGHNT and YYREEE (reference sequence). This CDR3 is 16 amino acids long. The CDR3 DNA sequence: TGTGCCAGCAGTCATGGACTAGCGGGAAAATCTGATACGCAGTATTTT. Its protein product is CASSHGLAGKSDTQYF.

The J gene is TRBJ2-2, the V gene TRBV29-1; a possible D gene is TRBD1 (5 bases). The CDR3 is 14 amino acids. The germline gives CDR1 SQVTM, CDR2 ANQGSEA. Trimming removed 1 base from V and 1 base from J, with 7 bases in between. The CDR3 is CSVEGTWNTGELFF. The CDR3 nucleotides read TGCAGCGTTGAAGGGACATGGAACACCGGGGAGCTGTTTTTT.

The CDR3 protein is CASSTTLAGHTGELFF. The CDR3, as DNA: TGTGCCAGCAGCACAACACTAGCGGGACACACCGGGGAGCTGTTTTTT. The V call is TRBV7-9, the J call TRBJ2-2; 10 nucleotides line up with TRBD2. V dropped 5 bases and J dropped 3; count of bases not matched to a gene: 6. The CDR3 sequence is 16 residues long. Germline V gives CDR1 SEHNR, CDR2 FQNEAQ (reference sequence).

The chain links TRBV25-1 to TRBJ2-7; D is possibly TRBD2 (6 bases). Trimming took 3 bases from V and 5 from J, leaving 8 bases between them. The CDR3 totals 12 residues. CDR1 MGHDK and CDR2 SYGVNS come from the germline V gene. CDR3 sequence reads: CASSEPGDEQYF. In DNA form, the CDR3 reads TGTGCCAGCAGTGAGCCGGGGGACGAGCAGTACTTC.

This clone was detected only a few times. This chain connects TRBV2 to TRBJ2-5; TRBD1 aligns across 7 bases. J gave up 5 bases and V 6 bases, and 9 bases lay outside the gene matches. The CDR3 totals 14 residues. Germline V lookup: CDR1 SNHLY, CDR2 FYNNEI. This chain's CDR3 is CASSWDSPRETQYF. The CDR3 nucleotides read TGTGCCAGCAGCTGGGACAGCCCTCGGGAGACCCAGTACTTC.

V gene TRBV27 combines with J gene TRBJ2-1, with 12 bases that match TRBD2. V shed 6 bases and J 6 bases; nucleotides not matched to a gene: 6. This CDR3 has 15 residues. The germline V gene has CDR1 MNHEY and CDR2 SMNVEV (reference sequence). CDR3 sequence: CASSPGLAGFNEQFF. The DNA for the CDR3 is TGTGCCAGCAGCCCGGGACTAGCGGGCTTCAATGAGCAGTTCTTC.

The J gene is TRBJ1-5, the V gene TRBV7-6; 8 nucleotides line up with TRBD1. In germline, CDR1 is SGHVS, CDR2 FNYEAQ. This CDR3 contains 14 residues. J gave up 5 bases and V 5 bases, and 5 bases lay outside the gene matches. The CDR3: CASSNGQGDQPQHF. Written as DNA, the CDR3 is TGTGCCAGCAGCAATGGACAGGGAGATCAGCCCCAGCATTTT. The full variable domain, with the rest looked up from reference TRBV7-6 and TRBJ1-5, is GAGVSQSPRYKVTKRGQDVALRCDPISGHVSLYWYRQALGQGPEFLTYFNYEAQQDKSGLPNDRFSAERPEGSISTLTIQRTEQRDSAMYRCASSNGQGDQPQHFGDGTRLSIL.

The sample holds one count of this clone. The CDR3 is CASRRGGATDTQYF. Written as DNA, the CDR3 is TGTGCCAGCAGGAGGGGGGGAGCCACAGATACGCAGTATTTT. This chain connects TRBV6-5 to TRBJ2-3; D may be TRBD2 (7 bases). The V gene's germline CDR1 is MNHEY and CDR2 SVGAGI. Trimming took off 6 bases at V and 2 bases at J, with 12 bases between the two ends. The CDR3 consists of 14 residues.

The chain links TRBV10-3 to TRBJ2-2; 7 positions match TRBD1. The CDR3 is 12 residues long. Germline V gene lookup returns CDR1 ENHRY and CDR2 SYGVKD. After removal of 11 bases from V and 8 bases from J, the junction contained 8 bases not matched to a gene. The CDR3 DNA reads TGTGCCGGCCGACAGGGTTCAGGGGAGCTGTTTTTT. This sequence encodes CAGRQGSGELFF.

CDR3 in DNA: TGTGCCTGGAGTCTTGGACAGCCAAACTATGGCTACACCTTC. Protein product: CAWSLGQPNYGYTF. The chain joins TRBV30 to TRBJ1-2, with D perhaps matching TRBD1 (6 bases). The CDR3 extends over 14 amino acids. CDR1 and CDR2 (germline): GTSNPN, SVGIG (reference sequence). Trimming pared 2 bases from V and 2 bases from J, leaving 12 bases between.

The chain recombines TRBV7-2 with TRBJ1-2; TRBD1 aligns across 8 bases. This CDR3 contains 14 residues. After removal of 1 base from V and 7 bases from J, the junction contained 5 bases not matched to a gene. Germline CDR1 and CDR2: SGHTA and FQGNSA. The CDR3 loop reads CASSLETGVRGYTF. CDR3 nucleotides: TGTGCCAGCAGCTTAGAGACAGGGGTCCGTGGCTACACCTTC.

A single count supports this clone. The V call is TRBV11-2, the J call TRBJ1-5; D is unresolved. V was clipped by 4 bases and J by 4 bases, with 17 bases between them. The germline V gene has CDR1 SGHAT and CDR2 FQNNGV. CDR3 length: 16 residues. The CDR3 region is CASSSIIGGKNQPQHF. CDR3 bases: TGTGCCAGCAGCTCGATAATTGGCGGGAAAAATCAGCCCCAGCATTTT.

J is TRBJ1-4 and V is TRBV28, with D tentatively TRBD1 (5 bases). CDR1 and CDR2 from the germline V gene are MDHEN and SYDVKM. The CDR3 extends over 12 amino acids. Trimming took off 5 bases at V and 11 bases at J, with 12 bases between the two ends. CDR3 amino acids: CASSPLGQKLFF. The CDR3 region has the DNA TGTGCCAGCAGTCCCCTGGGGCAGAAACTGTTTTTT.

The rearrangement uses TRBV28 and TRBJ2-2, with a tentative D call TRBD2 (6 bases). The CDR3 extends over 15 amino acids. Germline CDR1 is MDHEN and CDR2 is SYDVKM. The V end lost 10 bases, the J end lost 1 base, and 16 bases lay between the germline ends. In nucleotides, the CDR3 is TGTGCCATTCGGACCCGGGACTTGAACACCGGGGAGCTGTTTTTT. Translated: CAIRTRDLNTGELFF.

This clone was seen only once. This sequence joins TRBV6-5 and TRBJ2-1; 11 bases are a match to TRBD2. There are 15 residues in the CDR3. CDR1 and CDR2 from the germline V gene are MNHEY and SVGAGI. V lost 2 bases and J lost 10; bases outside the gene matches: 7. CDR3 in amino acids: CASSYGSSSGREQFF. The CDR3 DNA reads as TGTGCCAGCAGTTACGGGTCTTCTAGCGGGAGGGAGCAGTTCTTC.

The chain has TRBV30 and TRBJ2-3, with 8 bases lining up with TRBD1. Per germline, CDR1 GTSNPN and CDR2 SVGIG (reference sequence). The CDR3 sequence is 15 residues long. V was pared by 4 bases and J by 3 bases, with 9 bases of the junction left unmatched. This chain's CDR3 is CAWNSPDRVTDTQYF. The CDR3 nucleotides are TGTGCCTGGAACTCACCGGACAGGGTAACAGATACGCAGTATTTT.

The chain combines TRBV30 with TRBJ2-5, with D unclear. V was shortened by 2 bases and J by 7 bases, with 14 bases between the two germline ends. The CDR3 loop spans 13 amino acids. Germline V lookup: CDR1 GTSNPN, CDR2 SVGIG (reference sequence). Written as DNA, the CDR3 is TGTGCCTGGAGTCCCACCGGTACGCGGACCCAGTACTTC. It yields the protein CAWSPTGTRTQYF.

V gene TRBV7-2 combines with J gene TRBJ1-2; maybe TRBD1 (5 bases). V dropped 0 bases and J dropped 8 bases, with 10 bases sitting between them. Germline CDR1 SGHTA, CDR2 FQGNSA. There are 13 residues in the CDR3. CDR3 coding DNA: TGTGCCAGCAGCTTAGCAGGGGTTTGGGGCTACACCTTC. Protein product: CASSLAGVWGYTF. Looking up the rest from reference TRBV7-2 and TRBJ1-2 gives the full variable domain: GAGVSQSPSNKVTEKGKDVELRCDPISGHTALYWYRQSLGQGLEFLIYFQGNSAPDKSGLPSDRFSAERTGGSVSTLTIQRTQQEDSAVYLCASSLAGVWGYTFGSGTRLTVV.

V gene TRBV28 combines with J gene TRBJ2-7; D perhaps matches TRBD1 (6 bases). The germline V gene has CDR1 MDHEN and CDR2 SYDVKM. The CDR3 contains 12 residues. Trimming took 6 bases from V and 6 from J, leaving 12 bases between them. The CDR3 is CASRQGAGEQYF. Written as DNA, the CDR3 is TGTGCCAGCAGACAGGGCGCAGGCGAGCAGTACTTC.

This clone appeared a few times. This rearrangement joins TRBV7-3 to TRBJ2-3, with 9 bases matching TRBD2. Per the germline V gene, CDR1 is SGHTA and CDR2 is FQGTGA. This CDR3 is built from 14 residues. Trimming took 2 bases from V and 3 from J; bases not matched to a gene: 0. The DNA of the CDR3 is TGTGCCAGCAGCTTAGCGGGAGGGACAGATACGCAGTATTTT. Its protein is CASSLAGGTDTQYF. The variable domain in full, completed from reference TRBV7-3 and TRBJ2-3, reads GAGVSQTPSNKVTEKGKYVELRCDPISGHTALYWYRQSLGQGPEFLIYFQGTGAADDSGLPNDRFFAVRPEGSVSTLKIQRTERGDSAVYLCASSLAGGTDTQYFGPGTRLTVL.

The chain carries TRBV7-9 and TRBJ2-1, with TRBD2 identical over 7 bases. This CDR3 has 14 amino acids. Germline V gene sequence: CDR1 SEHNR, CDR2 FQNEAQ (reference sequence). Trimming at V came to 3 bases and at J to 9 bases, leaving 8 bases not matched to a gene. CDR3 amino acids: CASSLGGIGAEQFF. CDR3 bases: TGTGCCAGCAGCTTGGGAGGGATAGGGGCTGAGCAGTTCTTC.

This sequence joins TRBV6-5 and TRBJ1-2; D is possibly TRBD1 (5 bases). This CDR3 region has 15 residues. Germline V gene sequence: CDR1 MNHEY, CDR2 SVGAGI. Deletions cut 0 bases from V and 1 base from J, with 9 bases between. The CDR3 is CASSYSAGINYGYTF. The CDR3 DNA reads as TGTGCCAGCAGTTACTCGGCAGGGATTAACTATGGCTACACCTTC.